This TCR beta chain derives from a study of T cells after posttransplantation cyclophosphamide. Busulfan-fludarabine conditioning, marrow transplant, and cyclophosphamide on days +3 and +4 were administered. TCRdb's copy holds only in-frame clones and misses some; the assay was immunoSEQ multiplex PCR. The table shows approximately 17,000 clones, with almost 95% occurring only once. The CDR3 is made up of 15 amino acids. V was shortened by 3 bases and J by 0 bases, with 11 bases between the two germline ends. Germline-derived CDR1 and CDR2 are MDHEN and SYDVKM. The chain uses TRBV28 and TRBJ2-5; possible D gene TRBD1, 5 bases. This specimen was CD4+ T cells sorted from blood, taken after allogeneic stem cell transplant with posttransplant cyclophosphamide. The source is a male patient aged 60-69 years who received an allogeneic stem cell transplant from a related donor and was CMV-positive. Certain T cells may be donor cells from the graft. The CDR3 is CASSFRQWYQETQYF. The DNA for the CDR3 is TGTGCCAGCAGTTTTAGACAGTGGTACCAAGAGACCCAGTACTTC. The entire variable domain, with the rest obtained from reference TRBV28 and TRBJ2-5, is as follows: DVKVTQSSRYLVKRTGEKVFLECVQDMDHENMFWYRQDPGLGLRLIYFSYDVKMKEKGDIPEGYSVSREKKERFSLILESASTNQTSMYLCASSFRQWYQETQYFGPGTRLLVL.